This T cell receptor beta chain is from a study of cytomegalovirus exposure and HLA in healthy donors (dated 2017 in TCRdb). Study-level background: An earlier analysis of 550 to 700 of the donors reported 250 to 350 Gb of sequence data and some 120 million unique TCR beta sequences from roughly 200 million T cells. Because of strong linkage in the cohort, a handful of DR-DQ haplotypes were treated as single units for association and clustering. The study combined high-throughput TCR immunosequencing, statistical association of individual TCRs with disease status, and machine learning to predict cytomegalovirus infection status. HLA typing included class I and class II loci at four-digit resolution. Along with the approximately 620-subject first cohort, a separate validation cohort of over a hundred different subjects was used. The study used immunosequencing to profile the T cell repertoires of approximately 690 subjects and linked those repertoires to cytomegalovirus serostatus. A later genetic analysis used genome-wide SNP genotypes for about 55% of the 666 donors, treating that subset as a discovery cohort. Every repertoire in the discovery cohort had been generated on one and the same sequencing platform. An earlier analysis of a few hundred of the donors applied high-throughput TCR beta sequencing to assess whether each TCR beta V gene segment acted as functional or pseudogenic. Of the roughly 400 genotyped donors, more than 75% were placed in the genetic ancestry cluster associated with self-reported Caucasian donors. The number of donors typed differed by locus, with 629-630 for A, B, C, DRB1 and DQB1, around 500 for DQA1, 600 to 610 for DPA1, and 450 to 480 for DPB1. To study patterns of TCR occurrence, a later analysis re-analyzed previously published TCR beta repertoires from 650 to 750 donors and added high-resolution HLA genotyping. The study aimed to test whether cataloging public T cell receptors could reveal signatures of past pathogen exposure. About 320 gigabases of sequencing data and approximately 85 million unique TCR sequences were included in an early release covering 500 to 750 HLA-typed donors. Rather than drawing on any new phenotypic data, the later analysis identified candidate immune exposures from TCR beta sequences and the way those sequences occurred across donors. Among 300 to 450 genotyped donors of the cohort, an average of around 240,000 unique TCR beta nucleotide sequences were sequenced per donor, around 20% of them non-productive. Alongside the repertoire data, information on donor age, sex, ethnicity and CMV serostatus was compiled.

Inclusive of the bounding cysteine and phenylalanine, the CDR3 is 15 residues long. The only DNA kept is the CDR3, 45 bases in frame from the first base. Unmatched junction bases come to 8, with V trimmed by 5 bases and J by 6 bases. Sequences LNHNV (CDR1) and YYDKDF (CDR2) are obtained from the germline V gene (reference sequence). In the case of this clone: This receptor's antigen is unknown. Nothing much larger sits one base from this clone, and base qualities are not available.

Study-level results and caveats: In vitro tests confirmed that a few of the cytomegalovirus-associated TCR beta chains recognize cytomegalovirus antigens. A cluster of highly shared sequence variants was judged likely to be a technical artifact of the sequencing pipeline. The earlier analysis of nearly 600 of the donors excluded roughly 16 rarely observed V segments, including chromosome 9 orphons, because counts were too low. A later genetic analysis reported fewer N-insertions in productive TCRs among donors in an Asian-associated ancestry cluster than the roughly 620-donor mean. In an earlier analysis of under 600 of the donors, most TCR beta V segments were observed in productive rearrangements about 90% or about 30% of the time, broadly matching IMGT annotations. In a later analysis, HLA-associated TCR beta chains showed more clonal expansion and lower generation probabilities than non-associated chains that were equally common. The classifier was reported to diagnose cytomegalovirus status with high specificity and sensitivity in both the original cohort and the validation cohort. In a later analysis, 15,000 to 20,000 TCR beta sequences were associated with specific HLA alleles at a false discovery rate of 0.05. Strong co-occurrence of HLA alleles, especially DR and DQ, made assigning TCR associations to individual alleles difficult. Several of the top co-occurrence clusters appeared to be linked to parvovirus B19, influenza, CMV and Epstein-Barr virus, according to a later analysis. The cohort was sequenced for TCR beta chains only, and without alpha or paired-chain data the features that could be detected were limited. The study gave a list of under 200 TCR beta chains associated with cytomegalovirus. Because HLA typing was missing for some donors at each locus, association tests included only the typed subset. CMV serostatus was the only immune exposure information available for the cohort. Linkage disequilibrium might explain the correlated functional status among segregating V segments, but an unknown experimental factor could not be ruled out. Presence/absence analyses assumed roughly uniform sequencing depth across donors, an assumption that may not hold. A further reported finding was that TCR beta sequences accurately predicted the HLA-A and HLA-B alleles for most subjects in the first cohort. A later analysis found that TCR association rates varied across HLA loci, with DRB1 alleles showing the most associated TCRs and HLA-C alleles the fewest. In a later genetic analysis, a missense DCLRE1C variant was associated with V-gene and J-gene trimming of TCR beta chains, and the association was replicated in an independent cohort. It was suggested by the authors that the approach could potentially be generalized to other disease states and immunological phenotypes. A later analysis found that most CMV-associated TCR beta chains appeared HLA-restricted, with HLA associations seemingly driven largely by CMV exposure. Some IMGT-functional V segments, including TRBV6-2 and TRBV6-3, could not be distinguished by the 87-base-pair reads and were therefore excluded. Across donors, most TCR sequences were observed very rarely, whereas some public TCRs were present in many individuals.

To prepare the library, the immunoSEQ multiplex PCR assay was applied. For the multiplex PCR, a mixture combining 60 forward primers for TCR Vbeta segments and 13 reverse primers for TCR Jbeta segments was used. Amplification of the CDR3 region of rearranged TCR beta genes was performed with a multiplex PCR assay on genomic DNA. On the Illumina HiSeq System, the amplified TCR beta libraries were sequenced as 87-base-pair reads. From the authors' description of their analysis: A later analysis tallied tens of millions of unique TCR beta chains across the approximately 670 repertoires, and about 10 million of those chains were shared by two or more donors. A nearest-neighbor algorithm error-corrected the raw reads and collapsed the reads into unique sequences, merging closely related sequences to remove PCR and sequencing errors. CDR3 sequences were aligned to IMGT reference sequences to assign V, D and J gene segments. For a sequence to be retained, a match of at least six nucleotides was required to both a V gene segment and a J gene segment. A rearrangement was called productive if the CDR3 had no stop codons and remained in frame with V and J, and every other rearrangement was called non-productive. CDR3 was defined by IMGT convention, running from the second conserved V-encoded cysteine to the conserved J-encoded phenylalanine. The earlier analysis of approximately 590 of the donors excluded any sequence lacking an unambiguous match to a single V gene segment. An earlier analysis of 587 of the donors classified V segments as functional when productive rearrangements were above 56.7% and as segregating when the standard deviation between donors was above 5%. A statistical classification framework was developed to diagnose cytomegalovirus status using the catalog of TCR beta chain sequences. V and J gene assignment, in a later analysis, came from comparing TCR nucleotide sequences with IMGT/GENE-DB human TR gene sequences. A later analysis assigned CDR3 sequences and most-parsimonious VDJ recombination scenarios with the TCRdist pipeline. In a later analysis, each TCR beta chain was defined by its CDR3 amino acid sequence together with its V-gene family, and reads without a unique V-gene family were excluded. In a later analysis, 450 to 600 highly shared, low-generation-probability nucleotide sequences were removed to address suspected cross-contamination and a sequencing artifact. A later analysis calculated a clonal expansion index for each public chain from normalized within-repertoire ranks of inferred template counts. A later analysis computed generation probabilities with a VDJ recombination model fitted to out-of-frame rearrangements, and checked the results against IGoR. A later analysis scored TCR-TCR, TCR-HLA and TCR-CMV co-occurrence with hypergeometric tests, applying a repertoire-size bias correction to TCR pairs. In a later analysis, false discovery rates were estimated by permuting HLA or CMV assignments 20 times. In a later analysis, co-occurring TCRs were grouped using DBSCAN, with TCRdist sequence similarity added in when clustering inside HLA-allele-positive subsets. Repertoires with fewer than 30,000 or more than 120,000 public chains, plus five repertoires with anomalous nucleotide sharing, were excluded from co-occurrence clustering. Not all clones reach the TCRdb copy of this immuneACCESS table, which keeps in-frame sequences only. Checked studies attribute under half of the gap to unresolved V genes and leave the rest unexplained. The DNA was the basis for D and trimming; V, J and clone size are from that table. The table for this sample lists approximately 150,000 clones; around 81% of them were counted only once. The top ten constitute around 1% of the sample.

The cohort was made up of approximately 700 healthy bone marrow donors. At the time of sampling, every cohort member was nominally healthy, though immune exposures that went unrecorded were likely present. The donor tested CMV seronegative and was one of the 352 seronegative cohort members. A peripheral blood sample was collected from each donor, and TCR beta sequencing was performed on peripheral blood mononuclear cells. The Qiagen DNeasy Blood Extraction Kit was used to extract genomic DNA from the blood cell samples. The chain was built from TRBV15 and TRBJ1-4, and 8 junctional nucleotides match TRBD1. The source is a woman aged 40 to 50 in good health and CMV-seronegative. The sample consisted of PBMCs. The DNA reads as follows: TGTGCCACCAGCGAACCAGGGGGCAGGGATGAAAAACTGTTTTTT. This is translated as CATSEPGGRDEKLFF.